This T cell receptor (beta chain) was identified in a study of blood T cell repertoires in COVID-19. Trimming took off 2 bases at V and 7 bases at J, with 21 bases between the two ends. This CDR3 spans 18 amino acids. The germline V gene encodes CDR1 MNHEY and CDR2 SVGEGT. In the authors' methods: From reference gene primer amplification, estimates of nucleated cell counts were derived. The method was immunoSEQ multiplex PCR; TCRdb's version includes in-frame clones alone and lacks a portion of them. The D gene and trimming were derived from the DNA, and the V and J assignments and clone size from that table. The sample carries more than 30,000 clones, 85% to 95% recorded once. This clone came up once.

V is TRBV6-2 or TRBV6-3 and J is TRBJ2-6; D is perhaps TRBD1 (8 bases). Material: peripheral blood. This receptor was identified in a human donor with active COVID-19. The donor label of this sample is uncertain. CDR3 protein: CASSYETGEGLGANVLTF. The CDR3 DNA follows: TGTGCCAGCAGTTACGAGACAGGGGAGGGGCTCGGCGCCAACGTCCTGACTTTC.